The 8 T cell receptor beta chains listed next were all sequenced from one sample in a study of T cell responses to AZD1222 COVID-19 vaccine. Repertoires were generated with immunoSEQ multiplex PCR, while TCRdb's copy carries only in-frame clones and drops some. This sample has 110,000 or so clones, with 86% found just once. The starting material was peripheral blood, obtained on day 0 of AZD1222 vaccination. These receptors were obtained from an adult in good health.

CDR3 protein: CASRIQTNYGYTF. The CDR3 DNA is TGCGCCAGCAGGATACAAACTAACTATGGCTACACCTTC. V gene TRBV5-1 combines with J gene TRBJ1-2; D uncertain. Trimming pared 5 bases from V and 0 bases from J, leaving 8 bases between. The CDR3 is made up of 13 amino acids. Germline lookup yields CDR1 SGHRS and CDR2 YFSETQ. Full variable domain (outside the CDR3, taken from reference TRBV5-1 and TRBJ1-2): KAGVTQTPRYLIKTRGQQVTLSCSPISGHRSVSWYQQTPGQGLQFLFEYFSETQRNKGNFPGRFSGRQFSNSRSEMNVSTLELGDSALYLCASRIQTNYGYTFGSGTRLTVV.

V gene TRBV29-1 combines with J gene TRBJ2-7, with D unclear. The germline V gene encodes CDR1 SQVTM and CDR2 ANQGSEA. Trimming cost V 1 base and J 2 bases, with 12 bases left between them. CDR3 length equals 14 residues. The CDR3 sequence: CSVEGETATYEQYF. In DNA, the CDR3 is TGCAGCGTTGAAGGCGAAACGGCGACCTACGAGCAGTACTTC.

This sequence joins TRBV5-1 and TRBJ2-1; 9 nucleotides agree with TRBD2. Germline CDR1 reads SGHRS; CDR2 reads YFSETQ. This CDR3 is built from 16 residues. V lost 0 bases, J lost 7 bases, and 8 bases stayed unmatched. DNA of the CDR3: TGCGCCAGCAGCTTGGTTGGGGCGGGGGGGCTGAATGAGCAGTTCTTC. It encodes CASSLVGAGGLNEQFF.

This CDR3 reads CASQNLNTEAFF. Written as DNA, the CDR3 is TGTGCCAGCCAGAACCTGAACACTGAAGCTTTCTTT. This chain uses TRBV2 with TRBJ1-1; unclear D gene. CDR3 length: 12 amino acids. V gave up 8 bases and J gave up 0 bases, with 7 bases separating them. The germline CDR1 and CDR2 sequences are SNHLY and FYNNEI.

The CDR3 DNA is TGTGCCAGCAGTTTATCGCGGGGTAGCTCCTACGAGCAGTACTTC. Its protein is CASSLSRGSSYEQYF. This rearrangement joins TRBV27 to TRBJ2-7; a possible D gene is TRBD2 (6 bases). V was cut by 0 bases and J by 0 bases, with 9 bases left in between. The CDR3 spans 15 residues. Germline-derived CDR1 and CDR2 are MNHEY and SMNVEV (reference sequence).

This chain connects TRBV2 to TRBJ1-2; no firm D call. The germline CDR1 and CDR2 sequences are SNHLY and FYNNEI. The CDR3 is 15 residues long. V was shortened by 5 bases and J by 4 bases, with 17 bases between the two germline ends. The CDR3 spells CASSQTDSVSYGYTF. The DNA for the CDR3 is TGTGCCAGCAGTCAAACCGATAGCGTCTCCTATGGCTACACCTTC.

This chain's CDR3 is CASKRTPTMNTEAFF. The CDR3 DNA sequence: TGTGCCAGTAAGAGGACACCAACAATGAACACTGAAGCTTTCTTT. The rearrangement joins TRBV19 to TRBJ1-1; a weak D match, TRBD1 (5 bases). CDR1 and CDR2 (germline): LNHDA, SQIVND (reference sequence). The CDR3 contains 15 residues. Trimming shortened V by 7 bases and J by 0 bases, and 15 bases separated the two germline ends.

The J gene is TRBJ1-6, the V gene TRBV18; D may be TRBD1 (6 bases). Germline CDR1 KGHSH, CDR2 LQKENI. The V end lost 3 bases, the J end lost 7 bases, and 7 bases lay between the germline ends. The CDR3 has 13 residues. CDR3: CASSPGQNSPLHF. The DNA of the CDR3 is TGTGCCAGCTCACCCGGACAGAATTCACCCCTCCACTTT.